The 9 T cell receptor beta chains presented below share a single source sample, sequenced in a study of regulatory T cells in long-lasting Graves disease. Sample time point: persistent/refractory GD, antithyroid drugs over 5 years with positive TRAb. After RNA was extracted from PBMCs, the TCR library was made from it. According to the study, TCR beta libraries were built with iRepertoire HTBI primers and CDR3-region Arm-PCR. Using its own MiXCR run on the multiplex PCR reads, TCRdb lists one record per CDR3 protein. Here the sample spans hundreds of thousands of distinct CDR3 sequences, 20% to 25% being singletons. The starting material was peripheral blood mononuclear cells (PBMCs), obtained when the disease was refractory, from a patient treated with antithyroid drugs. Receptors originate from a female donor with Graves disease.

CDR3 coding DNA: TGTGCCAGCAGCCCGAAGGTGACAGTCAACACAGATACGCAGTATTTT. This translates into CASSPKVTVNTDTQYF. The gene calls are TRBV7-9 and TRBJ2-3, with a tentative D call TRBD1 (5 bases). CDR3 length: 16 residues. The V end lost 5 bases, the J end lost 2 bases, and 17 bases lay between the germline ends. Germline CDR1 SEHNR, CDR2 FQNEAQ (reference sequence).

This clonotype appeared many times. The chain recombines TRBV6-5 with TRBJ1-2; tentative D call: TRBD1 (5 bases). The germline V gene encodes CDR1 MNHEY and CDR2 SVGAGI. This CDR3 is 14 amino acids long. V gave up 3 bases and J gave up 6 bases, with 14 bases separating them. This CDR3 is CASSYILQGDGYTF. As DNA, the CDR3 is TGTGCCAGCAGTTATATCCTCCAGGGAGATGGCTACACCTTC.

The J gene is TRBJ1-1, the V gene TRBV10-3, with D perhaps TRBD1 (6 bases). Germline V CDR1 and CDR2: ENHRY, SYGVKD. This CDR3 comprises 12 residues. The V end lost 4 bases, the J end lost 8 bases, and 11 bases lay between the germline ends. The CDR3 DNA reads as TGTGCCATCAGTGGGAGGGGGGAAGAAGCTTTCTTT. Its translation is CAISGRGEEAFF.

This clonotype was detected a few times. This chain connects TRBV27 to TRBJ2-2, with a tentative D call TRBD2 (5 bases). This CDR3 spans 16 amino acids. Germline CDR1 reads MNHEY; CDR2 reads SMNVEV (reference sequence). Trimming left V 5 bases short and J 0 bases short, with 13 bases between. CDR3 amino acids: CASSTGRTPNTGELFF. CDR3 nucleotide sequence: TGTGCCAGCAGTACTGGACGGACTCCGAACACCGGGGAGCTGTTTTTT.

At least ten counts were recorded for this clonotype. The rearrangement links TRBV28 to TRBJ1-2; D is possibly TRBD1 (5 bases). The CDR3 sequence is 14 residues long. Deletions cut 8 bases from V and 6 bases from J, with 19 bases between. Germline assignment: CDR1 MDHEN and CDR2 SYDVKM. The CDR3 nucleotides are TGTGCCAGCGGGGCAGGCCACCGAAGTCATGGCTACACCTTC. Protein sequence: CASGAGHRSHGYTF.

This rearrangement joins TRBV27 to TRBJ2-4; D is tentatively TRBD1 or TRBD2 (6 bases each). Trimming removed 5 bases from V and 0 bases from J, with 17 bases in between. The CDR3 loop spans 17 amino acids. Germline V lookup: CDR1 MNHEY, CDR2 SMNVEV (reference sequence). The CDR3 loop reads CASSPLLTGAAKNIQYF. The CDR3 bases are TGTGCCAGCAGTCCCCTCCTGACGGGGGCAGCCAAAAACATTCAGTACTTC.

This clonotype has at least ten counts. The chain links TRBV12-3 or TRBV12-4 to TRBJ1-1; D gene uncertain. The CDR3 contains 16 residues. Trimming cost V 6 bases and J 1 base, with 18 bases left between them. The CDR3 bases are TGTGCCAGCAGGGACCTCCGGGCTCGAGCGAACACTGAAGCTTTCTTT. Translation: CASRDLRARANTEAFF.

For this clonotype: This sequence may be a read error, since a much larger clone differs from it by one base. This chain links TRBV15 with TRBJ2-5; possible D gene TRBD2, 5 bases. There are 16 residues in the CDR3. V was clipped by 5 bases and J by 7 bases, with 23 bases between them. Germline CDR1 and CDR2: LNHNV and YYDKDF (reference sequence). The CDR3 bases are TGTGCCACCAGCCCTCCCGGAGTCATACCAGCGGTGACCCAGTACTTC. This sequence encodes CATSPPGVIPAVTQYF.

This CDR3 is CSASGDRGLGNTIYF. CDR3 in DNA: TGCAGTGCTTCCGGGGACAGGGGGCTCGGAAACACCATATATTTT. This sequence joins TRBV20-1 and TRBJ1-3, with 12 bases lining up with TRBD1. V trimming: 5 bases; J trimming: 4 bases; junction bases outside the gene matches: 6. The CDR3 is made up of 15 amino acids. CDR1 DFQATT and CDR2 SNEGSKA come from the germline V gene (reference sequence).